This note documents a single TCR beta chain sequence. This clonotype has a count of ten or more. Its antigen is unknown. It has no much larger one-base neighbor in the sample; base qualities were not kept. The sample originates from a study of Graves' ophthalmopathy and Graves' hyperthyroidism listed by TCRdb under 2018. For context, the study as a whole: Hyperthyroidism was defined as stable when no progression to ophthalmopathy occurred within 18 months of follow-up. In total, over 130 blood samples were TCR-sequenced: under 45 ophthalmopathy, some 75 hyperthyroidism and 17 hyperthyroidism-to-ophthalmopathy patients. The study used TCR beta repertoire signatures to distinguish Graves' ophthalmopathy from Graves' hyperthyroidism and to predict progression to ophthalmopathy. To explore V-J signatures that distinguish ophthalmopathy from hyperthyroidism, a discovery set of about a hundred patients was enrolled, made up of around 40 with ophthalmopathy and around 57 with stable hyperthyroidism. Once sampling was done, hyperthyroidism patients were given methimazole at a starting dose of 30 mg daily, while ophthalmopathy patients were given high-dose intravenous methylprednisolone. An independent validation cohort was composed of some 18 hyperthyroidism patients and 17 patients who later progressed from hyperthyroidism to ophthalmopathy. In five to seven hyperthyroidism patients, the T-cell repertoire of thyroid tissue was compared with the T-cell repertoire of blood. Broad study findings and their caveats: Most expanded thyroid clonotypes with a frequency above 0.001 also appeared in blood, which suggests that blood repertoires may reflect the immune response in the thyroid. No statistical method was used to predetermine the sample size, and group allocation was not hidden from the investigators. In cross-validation, the 13-signature model distinguished ophthalmopathy from stable hyperthyroidism with 85% to 90% sensitivity and around 81% specificity, and in the test set the corresponding values were roughly 80% and 76%. In validation, the model predicted ophthalmopathy progression with about 71% sensitivity and 72.22% specificity; 12 predicted patients were CT-confirmed with GO in a median of around 6.5 months.

For repertoire sequencing, TCR beta CDR3 regions were amplified from RNA transcripts. The first round of RT-PCR was done with HTBI primers and the Qiagen OneStep RT-PCR kit, and was followed by a second round of multiplex PCR, then size selection and purification. Libraries were sequenced paired-end with 100 bp reads on an Illumina HiSeq2000. From the authors' description of their analysis: SOAPnuke was used for read processing, and reads with adapters, uncalled bases, a mean Phred below 15, or no exact constant-primer or identifier match were discarded. High-quality paired reads were merged with COPE v1.2.5. Unique nucleotide sequences were defined as clonotypes and aligned to IMGT TRB V, D and J references using MiTCR v1.1. The analysis was limited to V-J combinations with a frequency above 0.0001, which together covered 99% to 99.2% of repertoires. For each V-J combination, a TCR clonal expansion and chaos score was defined as the ratio of F50 clonal expansion to chaos observed in the TCRdist matrix. Welch's t-statistics and random forest were used to narrow the features down to around 13 V-J combinations, which were then fed into a naive Bayes classifier. The Morisita-Horn index was used to measure how similar the thyroid and blood repertoires were. TCRdb applied fastp at Q25 and MiXCR to the public reads, then kept only in-frame beta chains. Records with the same CDR3 protein are collapsed into one entry carrying the most frequent genes and DNA. The V and J calls were not made by the authors but by TCRdb's processing. The sample data list around 1,200,000 distinct CDR3 sequences, and about two fifths of these were observed just once. Around 10% of the sample is held by the ten biggest clonotypes.

The hyperthyroidism patients were 18 to 65 years old and newly diagnosed, with a disease duration of less than 2 months. Patients with other autoimmune diseases, uncontrolled infections, pregnancy or lactation were excluded. Diagnosis was based on clinical symptoms, serum thyroxine, TRAb, thyroid ultrasound and orbital computed tomography. Trizol reagent was used to extract the total RNA, and its quality was then checked on an Agilent 2100 Bioanalyzer. V is clipped by 2 bases and J by 2 bases, and the sequence between their germline boundaries is 11 bases long. From a lookup of the germline V gene, CDR1 and CDR2 are SGHRS and YFSETQ. The CDR3 starts with the cysteine, ends with the phenylalanine, and has 14 residues. Only the CDR3 portion is preserved as DNA: 42 bases, with reading frame beginning at the first base.

The sequenced material came from peripheral blood or thyroid tissue (not recorded which). This receptor was identified in an adult man with Graves' hyperthyroidism. The chain joins TRBV5-1 to TRBJ2-7; the D call is tentative, TRBD1 or TRBD2, as each matches 5 bases. The CDR3 has the sequence CASSFKRGTYEQYF. In nucleotide form, the sequence is TGCGCCAGCAGCTTTAAGAGGGGAACCTACGAGCAGTACTTC.